The clone carrying this TCR beta chain was found many times. TCRdb reprocessed the 5' RACE reads via MiXCR and lists one record per CDR3 protein. This repertoire shows 700,000 or so distinct CDR3 sequences, around 8.6% found once; its top ten account for 0.98%. This entry comes from a study of identical twins. Germline CDR1 and CDR2: SQVTM and ANQGSEA. The CDR3 extends over 10 amino acids. The germline V and J ends were trimmed by 4 bases and 7 bases, with 5 bases remaining between them. These data also featured in a second study, about yellow fever vaccine responses in identical twins.

Sequencing was done on a sample of PBMCs. The chain employs TRBV29-1 and TRBJ2-1; no clear D gene. The TCR was taken from a woman under 30 in good health. This chain's CDR3 is CSVVQNEQFF. CDR3 nucleotides: TGCAGCGTTGTACAGAATGAGCAGTTCTTC.